A single T cell receptor (beta chain) is shown here with its context. The protocol was immunoSEQ multiplex PCR, while the TCRdb copy is restricted to in-frame clones and leaves out a portion. The sample records approximately 92,000 clones, around 80% being singletons. These data belong to a study of blood T cell repertoires in COVID-19. Sequencing used peripheral blood. This receptor was obtained from a man aged 50-60 years who had recovered from COVID-19.

The DNA for the CDR3 is TGTGCCAGCAGCCTCCTCCGGGACATTGACAATCAGCCCCAGCATTTT. Translated: CASSLLRDIDNQPQHF. J is TRBJ1-5 and V is TRBV27; possible D gene TRBD1, 6 bases. Deletions cut 6 bases from V and 3 bases from J, with 18 bases between. CDR3 length: 16 residues. Germline CDR1 and CDR2: MNHEY and SMNVEV (reference sequence).